The 21 T cell receptor beta chains below were found in one sample sequenced in a study of blood T cell repertoires in COVID-19. Here immunoSEQ multiplex PCR was the method, and the copy in TCRdb shows in-frame clones only, minus some. The sample lists 310,000 or so clones, around 90% occurring once. Sequenced: PBMCs or T cells enriched from blood (not recorded which). Source of these receptors: a woman between 35 and 50 years old who had recovered from COVID-19.

This rearrangement joins TRBV5-1 to TRBJ1-5, with no clear D. The length of the CDR3 is 14 residues. V lost 0 bases, J lost 7 bases, and 11 bases lay in between. Germline CDR1 reads SGHRS; CDR2 reads YFSETQ. The CDR3 spells CASSLGAEMQPQHF. The CDR3 DNA sequence: TGCGCCAGCAGCTTGGGGGCCGAAATGCAGCCCCAGCATTTT.

V gene TRBV2 combines with J gene TRBJ2-7, with 7 nucleotides matching TRBD2. V was clipped by 5 bases and J by 1 base; unmatched bases: 17. Germline CDR1 is SNHLY and CDR2 is FYNNEI. This CDR3 is 18 amino acids long. This chain's CDR3 is CASSLTDFLAAPSYEQYF. The CDR3 bases are TGTGCCAGCAGTTTGACAGACTTCCTAGCGGCCCCGTCCTACGAGCAGTACTTC.

V usage is TRBV11-3 and J usage is TRBJ2-5; 7 positions agree with TRBD1. The germline gives CDR1 SGHNT, CDR2 YENEEA. This CDR3 is 16 amino acids long. V shed 5 bases and J 5 bases; nucleotides not matched to a gene: 14. The CDR3 region is CASSLGWTQGKETQYF. The CDR3 nucleotides are TGTGCCAGCAGCCTGGGGTGGACACAGGGGAAGGAGACCCAGTACTTC.

The rearrangement uses TRBV5-1 and TRBJ2-3, with D possibly TRBD1 on 5 matching bases. The CDR3 loop spans 16 amino acids. With 0 bases removed from V and 4 bases from J, the gap between germline ends came to 15 bases. Germline V lookup: CDR1 SGHRS, CDR2 YFSETQ. CDR3 region: CASSLALQVAPDTQYF. CDR3 DNA sequence: TGCGCCAGCAGCTTGGCCTTACAGGTGGCCCCAGATACGCAGTATTTT.

This chain uses TRBV2 with TRBJ1-2; D gene uncertain. The CDR3 spans 14 residues. V dropped 7 bases and J dropped 0 bases, with 12 bases sitting between them. Germline CDR1 reads SNHLY; CDR2 reads FYNNEI. DNA for the CDR3: TGTGCCAGCACCCGGAGGGAAGCTAACTATGGCTACACCTTC. Residues: CASTRREANYGYTF.

Note on this clone: The germline gene is not matched at one end of the junction; a read error may be the cause. This chain connects TRBV20-1 to TRBJ2-7, with TRBD2 matching over 8 bases. From germline, CDR1 is DFQATT and CDR2 SNEGSKA (reference sequence). This CDR3 region has 10 residues. CDR3 nucleotides: TGCAGCTCGAGGCGGGAGGTTCCTACTTTC. Amino acid sequence: CSSRREVPTF.

The chain combines TRBV18 with TRBJ2-7; TRBD2 matches at 8 bases. CDR1 KGHSH and CDR2 LQKENI come from the germline V gene. The CDR3 is made up of 16 amino acids. V shed 0 bases, J shed 1 base, and the junction held 5 bases outside the gene matches. The CDR3 sequence: CASSPPSGGRSYEQYF. In DNA form, the CDR3 reads TGTGCCAGCTCACCACCGAGCGGGGGCAGGTCCTACGAGCAGTACTTC.

This clone was seen more than once but under ten times. Other DNA sequences of this sample code for an identical CDR3. The chain recombines TRBV18 with TRBJ2-2, with D hard to call. This CDR3 contains 13 residues. V lost 3 bases, J lost 2 bases, and 4 bases lay in between. Germline-derived CDR1 and CDR2 are KGHSH and LQKENI. This CDR3 is CASSPRNTGELFF. CDR3 sequence (DNA): TGTGCCAGCTCACCCAGAAACACCGGGGAGCTGTTTTTT.

This chain uses TRBV5-6 with TRBJ2-7, with 8 bases fitting TRBD2. The germline V gene encodes CDR1 SGHDT and CDR2 YYEEEE. V shed 3 bases and J 9 bases; nucleotides not matched to a gene: 26. CDR3 length: 19 amino acids. In nucleotides, the CDR3 is TGTGCCAGCAGCTCTTTGACAGGACCCGAGGGTAGCGGGATCTCACGGCAGTACTTC. Its protein is CASSSLTGPEGSGISRQYF.

The chain links TRBV27 to TRBJ1-4, with D maybe TRBD1 (6 bases). Germline CDR1 MNHEY, CDR2 SMNVEV (reference sequence). This CDR3 has 14 amino acids. V was clipped by 2 bases and J by 8 bases, with 12 bases between them. CDR3 in amino acids: CASSLAGAREKLFF. Written as DNA, the CDR3 is TGTGCCAGCAGTTTAGCGGGGGCTCGCGAAAAACTGTTTTTT.

This clone came up a few times. The chain is built from TRBV29-1 and TRBJ2-4; 8 bases are shared with TRBD2. CDR3 length: 15 residues. The junction had 6 bases not matched to a gene; V was cut back by 5 bases and J by 0 bases. Germline V CDR1 and CDR2: SQVTM, ANQGSEA. The chain's CDR3 is CSVSLAGIAKNIQYF. CDR3 nucleotide sequence: TGCAGCGTTTCGCTAGCGGGTATAGCCAAAAACATTCAGTACTTC.

V usage is TRBV18 and J usage is TRBJ1-2; D is undetermined. This CDR3 comprises 13 residues. CDR1 and CDR2 (germline): KGHSH, LQKENI. V lost 3 bases to trimming and J lost 1 base, with 6 bases between them. The DNA of the CDR3 is TGTGCCAGCTCACCCCGGGATAACTATGGCTACACCTTC. This translates into CASSPRDNYGYTF.

The chain couples TRBV29-1 to TRBJ2-7; maybe TRBD2 (6 bases). The CDR3 is made up of 12 amino acids. V was shortened by 4 bases and J by 6 bases, with 13 bases between the two germline ends. The germline gives CDR1 SQVTM, CDR2 ANQGSEA. CDR3 in amino acids: CSVARRVREQYF. As DNA, the CDR3 is TGCAGCGTTGCTAGGAGGGTCCGCGAGCAGTACTTC.

The chain links TRBV3-1 (or the pseudogene TRBV3-2) to TRBJ1-4, with TRBD1 as a possible D gene (5 bases). Trimming took off 1 base at V and 8 bases at J, with 11 bases between the two ends. The CDR3 is 14 amino acids. CDR1 is LGHDT, CDR2 YNNKEL, per germline (reference sequence). CDR3 in DNA: TGTGCCAGCAGCCAAGCCTGGGAGGGGGAAAAACTGTTTTTT. Translated: CASSQAWEGEKLFF.

This clone was counted between two and nine times. The chain has TRBV28 and TRBJ2-7; 9 bases match TRBD1. CDR3 length: 15 amino acids. Germline lookup yields CDR1 MDHEN and CDR2 SYDVKM. With V trimmed by 4 bases and J by 6 bases, 10 bases remained unmatched. The CDR3 DNA reads TGTGCCAGCAGTTCCATTCGGGACAGGGCGACCGAGCAGTACTTC. It specifies CASSSIRDRATEQYF.

The rearrangement links TRBV28 to TRBJ2-7, with a possible D match to TRBD1 (5 bases). Per germline, CDR1 MDHEN and CDR2 SYDVKM. Between the trimmed V and J ends, which lost 3 bases and 2 bases, there was a span of 11 bases. There are 14 residues in the CDR3. The CDR3 DNA follows: TGTGCCAGCAGTTTTAGGGGCCCCACCTACGAGCAGTACTTC. This codes for CASSFRGPTYEQYF.

A few counts support this clone. The chain joins TRBV29-1 to TRBJ2-7; 11 nucleotides match TRBD2. This CDR3 has 11 amino acids. With V trimmed by 6 bases and J by 11 bases, 6 bases remained unmatched. Per the germline V gene, CDR1 is SQVTM and CDR2 is ANQGSEA. Here the CDR3 reads CSVRTSGSEYF. The CDR3 bases are TGCAGCGTCAGGACTAGCGGGTCGGAGTACTTC.

This sequence joins TRBV11-2 and TRBJ1-3, with 10 bases aligning to TRBD1. CDR3 length: 16 residues. CDR1 is SGHAT, CDR2 FQNNGV, per germline. V dropped 0 bases and J dropped 8; count of bases not matched to a gene: 7. CDR3 sequence: CASSLDRTGGGYTIYF. CDR3 nucleotide sequence: TGTGCCAGCAGCTTAGATCGGACAGGGGGAGGTTACACCATATATTTT.

The rearrangement uses TRBV12-3 or TRBV12-4 and TRBJ1-5, with D unclear. Deletions cut 10 bases from V and 2 bases from J, with 12 bases between. CDR3 length equals 13 residues. The CDR3 loop reads CATSRGGNQPQHF. Here the CDR3 DNA reads TGTGCCACCTCACGGGGTGGCAATCAGCCCCAGCATTTT.

This chain connects TRBV18 to TRBJ2-1; 7 bases line up with TRBD2. J lost 0 bases, V lost 1 base, and 3 bases had no gene match. Germline CDR1 KGHSH, CDR2 LQKENI. This CDR3 is 16 amino acids long. CDR3 sequence (DNA): TGTGCCAGCTCACCACGGGGGGGTTACTCCTACAATGAGCAGTTCTTC. Protein product: CASSPRGGYSYNEQFF.

The chain employs TRBV12-3 or TRBV12-4 and TRBJ1-2, with TRBD1 as a possible D gene (5 bases). The CDR3 is 13 amino acids. V shed 1 base and J shed 9 bases, with 12 bases lying between them. The DNA for the CDR3 is TGTGCCAGCAGTTTAGAGGGGATTGGAAGCTACACCTTC. Amino acid sequence: CASSLEGIGSYTF.